This T cell receptor (beta chain) appears in the sequencing data of a study of blood T cell repertoires in COVID-19. Study-wide background: In each case, the material was cDNA or gDNA derived from T cells, B-cell-depleted T cells, or PBMCs.

The germline gives CDR1 MNHNS, CDR2 SASEGT. Trimming pared 1 base from V and 9 bases from J, leaving 10 bases between. The CDR3 contains 13 residues. This clone was seen at least ten times. Original methodology: For nucleated cells, counts were estimated from reference gene primer amplification. Sequenced by immunoSEQ multiplex PCR; TCRdb stores in-frame clones only, minus some. Clone size and V and J calls were adopted from that table, with D and trimming inferred from the DNA. The sample has roughly 200,000 clones, 76% seen once; the top ten hold approximately 9%. This sequence was found in a woman between 45 and 65 years old with active or convalescent COVID-19. The sample comprised peripheral blood. The chain couples TRBV6-1 to TRBJ2-1; TRBD1 might be the D (6 bases). CDR3 DNA: TGTGCCAGCAGTGAAGGGGCCAGGGGTGAGCAGTTCTTC. Protein product: CASSEGARGEQFF.